The 16 T cell receptor beta chains given below trace back to one sample, sequenced in a study of tumor and adjacent non-tumor tissue in lung cancer. A modified ARM-PCR protocol with three rounds of nested PCR amplified TCRbeta. TCRdb analysed the multiplex PCR reads with MiXCR anew, one entry per CDR3 protein. Among around 60,000 distinct CDR3 sequences listed, over 60% were seen once. RNA was extracted from bulk tissue without any cell sorting. More than 3 cm separated this lung sample from the edge of the tumor. The source material was distant non-tumor lung tissue. Receptors originate from a man between 65 and 85 years old with non-small cell lung cancer.

Concerning this clonotype: A much larger clone differs by one base, so this may be a read error. The chain is built from TRBV12-3 or TRBV12-4 and TRBJ2-7, with a tentative D call TRBD2 (5 bases). V lost 3 bases and J 1 base, leaving 13 bases between the germline ends. The CDR3 extends over 15 amino acids. CDR3 region: CASSLVEAFSYEQYF. The CDR3 DNA is TGTGCCAGCAGTTTGGTGGAGGCTTTTTCCTACGAGCAGTACTTC.

Note on this clonotype: This sequence may be a read error, since a much larger clone differs from it by one base. The chain links TRBV6-6 to TRBJ2-6, with D maybe TRBD1 (5 bases). V was clipped by 10 bases and J by 0 bases, with 10 bases between them. The CDR3 extends over 14 amino acids. Per the germline V gene, CDR1 is MNHNY and CDR2 is SVGAGI (reference sequence). The DNA of the CDR3 is TGTGCCAACAGGCGGAGCTCTGGGGCCAACGTCCTGACTTTC. This sequence encodes CANRRSSGANVLTF.

This clonotype has just one count. Because it lacks the conserved phenylalanine or tryptophan at the end, this CDR3 is likely a read error. This sequence joins TRBV11-2 and TRBJ2-2; D perhaps matches TRBD2 (6 bases). CDR3 size: 15 residues. Per the germline V gene, CDR1 is SGHAT and CDR2 is FQNNGV. In nucleotides, the CDR3 is TGTGCAAGCAGCTTATTAAGGGGTAGCACCGGGGGGCTGTTTTTA. This translates into CASSLLRGSTGGLFL.

As regards this clonotype: A much more abundant neighbour one base away suggests this may be a read error. The CDR3 here is CASSDDRRNSPLHF. DNA for the CDR3: TGTGCCAGCAGTGATGACAGAAGAAATTCACCCCTCCACTTT. The chain uses TRBV12-3 or TRBV12-4 and TRBJ1-6, with TRBD1 as a possible D gene (5 bases). CDR3 size: 14 residues. V lost 5 bases and J lost 7, with 12 bases in between.

A note on this clonotype: In this CDR3 the conserved last residue, phenylalanine or tryptophan, is missing, so a read error is likely. The DNA is left out, because the CDR3 cannot be placed on it with certainty; the CDR3 is given as TCRdb lists it. The chain carries TRBV29-1 and TRBJ2-1; the D call in the table, TRBD1, was not verified against the DNA. Germline assignment: CDR1 SQVTM and CDR2 ANQGSEA. The CDR3 is 16 residues long, counting both termini. CDR3 loop: CSVESPERSSYNEQLI.

A remark on this clonotype: One end of the junction varies from germline; a read error may be responsible. V is TRBV7-9 and J is TRBJ1-3; perhaps TRBD1 as D (5 bases). Germline assignment: CDR1 SEHNR and CDR2 FQNEAQ (reference sequence). This CDR3 region has 15 residues. The CDR3 DNA sequence: TGTGTCAGCAGCTTAACGGGGCGCTCTGGAAACACCATATATTTT. It translates to CVSSLTGRSGNTIYF.

Ten or more counts support this clonotype. The rearrangement uses TRBV28 and TRBJ2-1; no clear D. Trimming left V 4 bases short and J 5 bases short, with 12 bases between. CDR1 and CDR2 (germline): MDHEN, SYDVKM. CDR3 length equals 14 residues. CDR3 loop: CASSYRSLNNEQFF. The DNA of the CDR3 is TGTGCCAGCAGTTACCGATCCTTGAACAATGAGCAGTTCTTC. The full variable domain, rest sourced from reference TRBV28 and TRBJ2-1, is DVKVTQSSRYLVKRTGEKVFLECVQDMDHENMFWYRQDPGLGLRLIYFSYDVKMKEKGDIPEGYSVSREKKERFSLILESASTNQTSMYLCASSYRSLNNEQFFGPGTRLTVL.

Comments on this clonotype: This may be a read error, as it is one base from a much larger clone. The J gene is TRBJ2-3, the V gene TRBV24-1; weak D call: TRBD2 (5 bases). This CDR3 is built from 15 residues. CDR1 KGHDR and CDR2 SFDVKD come from the germline V gene. Trimming removed 3 bases at V and 6 bases at J, with 15 bases between. The CDR3 protein is CATSDLGEDWDTQYF. CDR3 DNA sequence: TGTGCCACCAGTGATCTCGGGGAAGATTGGGATACGCAGTATTTT.

For this clonotype: This may be a read error: a much more frequent sequence differs by one nucleotide. CDR3 coding DNA: TGTGCCACCCCCTTAGCGGGGGGGAACTACGAGCAGTACTTC. Encoded protein: CATPLAGGNYEQYF. The chain carries TRBV5-4 and TRBJ2-7; 11 bases match TRBD2. CDR1 SGHNT and CDR2 YYREEE come from the germline V gene (reference sequence). V dropped 9 bases and J dropped 3; count of bases not matched to a gene: 8. The CDR3 spans 14 residues.

CDR3 nucleotides: TGTGCCACCAGTGATCCCTCAAGGGTTGGTGAAAAACTGTTTTTT. It translates to CATSDPSRVGEKLFF. The J gene is TRBJ1-4, the V gene TRBV24-1; D gene ambiguous. The V gene's germline CDR1 is KGHDR and CDR2 SFDVKD. This CDR3 spans 15 amino acids. The V gene lost 3 bases and the J gene lost 7 bases, with 14 bases spanning the gap.

To note about this clonotype: A read error may account for a junction end that differs from germline. The chain employs TRBV11-2 and TRBJ2-2; D perhaps matches TRBD2 (5 bases). This CDR3 has 16 amino acids. Germline V gives CDR1 SGHAT, CDR2 FQNNGV. The CDR3 reads CASSSDRLASAGELLF. The CDR3 coding sequence is TGTGCCAGCAGCTCAGATCGGCTAGCCTCGGCCGGGGAGCTGTTATTT.

On this clonotype: This sequence may be a read error, since a much larger clone differs from it by one base. This rearrangement joins TRBV20-1 to TRBJ2-7; D is possibly TRBD1 (7 bases). This CDR3 has 12 amino acids. Trimming pared 5 bases from V and 9 bases from J, leaving 17 bases between. Germline loops: CDR1 DFQATT, CDR2 SNEGSKA (reference sequence). CDR3 loop: CSAGEDRIGQYF. The DNA of the CDR3 is TGCAGTGCTGGGGAGGACAGGATCGGGCAGTACTTC.

Points on this clonotype: A much larger clone sits a single nucleotide away, making a read error possible. The chain joins TRBV5-4 to TRBJ2-2, with D maybe TRBD1 (6 bases). Germline V gene sequence: CDR1 SGHNT, CDR2 YYREEE (reference sequence). There are 17 residues in the CDR3. The CDR3: CASSQWYRDTNTGDLFF. The DNA of the CDR3 is TGTGCCAGCAGCCAGTGGTACCGGGACACTAACACCGGGGACCTGTTTTTT.

Ten or more counts support this clonotype. CDR3 bases: TGCGCCAGCAGCCAAGAAAGGTTGCGGGGGACCCAGTACTTC. Amino acid sequence: CASSQERLRGTQYF. The chain couples TRBV4-1 to TRBJ2-5, with D tentatively TRBD2 (6 bases). V shed 0 bases and J shed 7 bases, with 12 bases lying between them. Germline V gene sequence: CDR1 MGHRA, CDR2 YSYEKL. The CDR3 sequence is 14 residues long.

As to this clonotype: The junction departs from the called germline gene at one end, perhaps through a read error. The gene calls are TRBV28 and TRBJ2-7, with unresolved D. This CDR3 is built from 13 residues. Germline assignment: CDR1 MDHEN and CDR2 SYDVKM. CDR3 nucleotide sequence: TGTGTCAGCAGCCTAAGCCGCTTCTCCGAGCAGTACTTC. Translation gives CVSSLSRFSEQYF.

A note on this clonotype: The CDR3 end shows no conserved phenylalanine or tryptophan, and so a read error is likely. Because the CDR3's place on the DNA is in doubt, the DNA is left out and the CDR3 is given as listed by TCRdb. The chain carries TRBV11-2 and TRBJ2-7; the DNA was not compared with TRBD1, the D call given in the table. The CDR3 is 15 amino acids long, termini counted. The germline gives CDR1 SGHAT, CDR2 FQNNGV. This CDR3 is CASSIDRGGRYEQYI.